This T cell receptor beta chain was captured by sequencing in a study of cytomegalovirus exposure and HLA in healthy donors. Here immunoSEQ multiplex PCR was the method, and the copy in TCRdb shows in-frame clones only, minus some. In the table there are roughly 100,000 clones, around 85% of which are singletons. Germline CDR1 reads MDHEN; CDR2 reads SYDVKM. Deletions cut 3 bases from V and 6 bases from J, with 14 bases between. The CDR3 extends over 14 amino acids. Regarding the study as a whole: Most TCR sequences were rare, but some public TCRs occurred in many donors.

This clone has a single count. Antigen unknown. This clonotype was sampled from a man aged 18 to 29 in good health and CMV-seropositive. The sequenced sample was PBMCs. The chain recombines TRBV28 with TRBJ1-2, with a weak D call TRBD1 (6 bases). The CDR3 DNA sequence: TGTGCCAGCAGTTTCCGACAGGTCCCAAATGGCTACACCTTC. Translated, it gives CASSFRQVPNGYTF.